These T cell receptor beta chains were read from a single sample in a study of post-analysis software for immune sequencing data. A single record per CDR3 protein comes from TCRdb applying MiXCR to the PCR reads. The sample records 750,000 to 950,000 distinct CDR3 sequences, under 60% being singletons. Sequencing was carried out using blood. All receptors derive from a girl aged 5 to 17 with multiple sclerosis. Both conserved end residues are part of each CDR3. Fields, in order: J gene, D gene, V gene, CDR3 protein. The D gene is left open where the match is weak.

NA NA TRBV20-1 CSARDLQGYEQYF
TRBJ2-5 NA TRBV21-1 CASSTLVDLCSYNEQYF
TRBJ2-1 TRBD1 TRBV28 CASKGGTGGFNEQFF
TRBJ1-2 NA TRBV20-1 CSARDVSTIRNGYTF
TRBJ2-4 TRBD1 TRBV7-9 CASSQDRVVLVSKNIQYF
TRBJ2-2 NA TRBV7-6 CASSLGADLSYTGELFF
TRBJ2-7 TRBD1 TRBV12-3/TRBV12-4 CASSQGTVGIYEQYF
TRBJ2-1 TRBD2 TRBV15 CATSRGVSGTYNEQFF
TRBJ1-1 TRBD1 TRBV27 CASRTGGANTEAFF
TRBJ2-1 TRBD2 TRBV7-9 CASSSTLAGEQFF
TRBJ2-5 NA TRBV28 CASSLGGVGQETQYF